Below, one T cell receptor (beta chain) is given with its context. Its antigen is not identified. This CDR3 has 11 residues. Per the germline V gene, CDR1 is SQVTM and CDR2 is ANQGSEA. Trimming stripped 1 base from V and 7 bases from J, with 4 bases between. This sample is drawn from a study of beta chain features in type 1 diabetes. Study observations and caveats: TCRB CDR3s from Type 1 diabetes patients were moderately but significantly shorter in all four CD4+ subsets.

The study reverse transcribed the entire isolated RNA, so it sequenced expressed TCRB transcripts. The repertoire was sequenced with immunoSEQ multiplex PCR; TCRdb's copy has only in-frame clones and lacks some. Of 20,000 to 25,000 clones in the sample, about 71% were seen once. This TCR was sampled from a woman between 35 and 50 years old with type 1 diabetes. The V call is TRBV29-1, the J call TRBJ2-2; no definite D call. Sequencing was carried out using stem cell memory CD4+ T cells from blood. The CDR3 DNA reads TGCAGCGTTGAAGTTAACGGGGAGCTGTTTTTT. It specifies CSVEVNGELFF.